The clone carrying this T cell receptor beta chain was found a few times. What it binds is not known. The sample belongs to a study of T cell responses to AZD1222 COVID-19 vaccine. Regarding the study as a whole: White British people made up most donors, females outnumbered males, and clonal diversity was possibly underestimated. Dominant CD4 TCR responses targeted spike regions 160-218 and 743-854.

CDR1 is MNHEY, CDR2 SVGAGI, per germline. Between the trimmed V and J ends, which lost 7 bases and 4 bases, there was a span of 11 bases. CDR3 length: 13 residues. The assay was immunoSEQ multiplex PCR, and TCRdb's table has in-frame clones only and misses some. Of approximately 180,000 clones in the sample, roughly 87% were seen once. The TCR comes from an adult in good health. The chain uses TRBV6-5 and TRBJ2-1; tentative D call: TRBD2 (5 bases). The sample in question was peripheral blood, obtained on day 0 of AZD1222 vaccination. CDR3 bases: TGTGCCAGCACGGAGGTCCCGTACAATGAGCAGTTCTTC. Protein product: CASTEVPYNEQFF.